These 30 T cell receptor beta chains share one sample of origin, sequenced in a study of a mutant IDH1 vaccine in newly diagnosed glioma. Their specific antigens are unknown. The table came from immunoSEQ multiplex PCR; TCRdb's copy has only in-frame clones and leaves some out. The sample includes around 53,000 clones, 65% to 85% seen only once; the top ten take approximately 6.7%. Time point here: week 35, safety follow-up. Each dose delivered 300 ug of mutant IDH1 20-mer peptide subcutaneously with imiquimod. The sequencing used PBMCs, collected from a glioma patient whose treatment included an IDH1 peptide vaccine. These TCRs come from a man in his forties with glioma.

The CDR3 protein is CASSYHRGTDNQPQHF. CDR3 bases: TGTGCCAGCAGCTATCACCGCGGGACGGACAATCAGCCCCAGCATTTT. The chain carries TRBV5-8 and TRBJ1-5, with D tentatively TRBD1 (5 bases). The CDR3 is 16 amino acids. Germline V gives CDR1 SGHTS, CDR2 YDEGEE. The germline V and J ends were trimmed by 3 bases and 3 bases, with 16 bases remaining between them.

This chain uses TRBV4-1 with TRBJ1-5; TRBD1 might be the D (5 bases). CDR1 and CDR2 from the germline V gene are MGHRA and YSYEKL. Trimming removed 0 bases at V and 11 bases at J, with 20 bases between. The CDR3 runs 16 residues. CDR3 coding DNA: TGCGCCAGCAGCCAAGAAGGGGCCGCGGAGGTCAGGGCCCAGCATTTT. It codes for CASSQEGAAEVRAQHF.

V is TRBV2 and J is TRBJ2-7, with D unclear. Per germline, CDR1 SNHLY and CDR2 FYNNEI. This CDR3 comprises 12 residues. The V gene lost 3 bases and the J gene lost 5 bases, with 8 bases spanning the gap. CDR3 sequence: CASSEAYDEQYF. The CDR3 DNA is TGTGCCAGCAGTGAGGCATACGACGAGCAGTACTTC.

The chain uses TRBV11-2 and TRBJ2-5; D possibly corresponds to TRBD2 (7 bases). Germline V gene sequence: CDR1 SGHAT, CDR2 FQNNGV. The ends were cut back, 4 bases at V and 5 bases at J, with 14 bases in the middle. This CDR3 is 14 amino acids long. As DNA, the CDR3 is TGTGCCAGCAGCTCCGGGGGGCTTCGGGAGACCCAGTACTTC. It codes for CASSSGGLRETQYF.

Comment on this clone: The junction differs from germline at one of its ends, possibly a read error. The CDR3 region has the DNA TGTGCCAGCAGCCTAGCAGGGTTGGACTATGGCTACACCTTC. Protein sequence: CASSLAGLDYGYTF. The rearrangement joins TRBV7-9 to TRBJ1-2; D perhaps matches TRBD1 (5 bases). The CDR3 covers 14 residues. Per germline, CDR1 SEHNR and CDR2 FQNEAQ (reference sequence).

This clone was seen a single time. The chain has TRBV7-6 and TRBJ1-6; the D gene is possibly TRBD1 (6 bases). The germline V and J ends were trimmed by 5 bases and 9 bases, with 14 bases remaining between them. Germline CDR1 is SGHVS and CDR2 is FNYEAQ. This CDR3 has 14 amino acids. CDR3 nucleotides: TGTGCCAGCAGCGGGACACTCCTGGGTTCACCCCTCCACTTT. Residues: CASSGTLLGSPLHF.

This clone occurred a few times. The V gene is TRBV2, the J gene TRBJ1-1; D remains unclear. Trimming left V 2 bases short and J 5 bases short, with 9 bases between. The CDR3 contains 13 residues. Germline V gene lookup returns CDR1 SNHLY and CDR2 FYNNEI. The CDR3 coding sequence is TGTGCCAGCAGTGAATTACAAGAAACTGAAGCTTTCTTT. This gives the protein CASSELQETEAFF.

The chain employs TRBV29-1 and TRBJ1-1, with D possibly being TRBD1 (6 bases). This CDR3 region has 13 residues. Germline V CDR1 and CDR2: SQVTM, ANQGSEA. V gave up 3 bases and J gave up 6 bases, with 14 bases separating them. CDR3 bases: TGCAGCGTTGAGGGGGCGGTGGGCCCTGAAGCTTTCTTT. Residues: CSVEGAVGPEAFF.

This clone was picked up one time. The chain has TRBV9 and TRBJ2-2; 7 nucleotides align to TRBD2. V dropped 4 bases and J dropped 6; count of bases not matched to a gene: 6. CDR3 size: 14 residues. Germline V gives CDR1 SGDLS, CDR2 YYNGEE. The DNA of the CDR3 is TGTGCCAGCAGCCCTTGGGACTACCCCGGGGAGCTGTTTTTT. This gives the protein CASSPWDYPGELFF.

The V call is TRBV5-4, the J call TRBJ2-3, with D perhaps TRBD1 (5 bases). V dropped 4 bases and J dropped 1 base, with 13 bases sitting between them. Per germline, CDR1 SGHNT and CDR2 YYREEE (reference sequence). This CDR3 comprises 15 residues. The CDR3 DNA follows: TGTGCCAGCAGCCCCAGGGTCTCCCGCACAGATACGCAGTATTTT. Translated: CASSPRVSRTDTQYF.

This CDR3 is CSGYLGSTYEQYF. The CDR3 nucleotides are TGCAGCGGCTATCTCGGCAGTACCTACGAGCAGTACTTC. The rearrangement links TRBV29-1 to TRBJ2-7; unclear D gene. The CDR3 sequence is 13 residues long. Trimming removed 7 bases at V and 2 bases at J, with 15 bases between. Germline CDR1 is SQVTM and CDR2 is ANQGSEA.

The chain uses TRBV4-2 and TRBJ2-5, with 14 bases matching TRBD2. Germline V gives CDR1 LGHNA, CDR2 YNFKEQ. This CDR3 has 20 amino acids. The J segment lost 2 bases and the V segment lost 5 bases, leaving 16 bases of the junction unmatched. CDR3 protein: CASSLRLAGGNLPLQETQYF. DNA for the CDR3: TGTGCCAGCAGCTTAAGACTAGCGGGGGGGAATCTGCCCCTTCAAGAGACCCAGTACTTC.

Concerning this clone: The junction departs from the called germline gene at one end, perhaps through a read error. This chain connects TRBV7-7 to TRBJ2-5, with TRBD2 identical over 9 bases. Per germline, CDR1 SSHAT and CDR2 FNYEAQ (reference sequence). The CDR3 spans 16 residues. This chain's CDR3 is CASSPRSGGGAETQYF. In nucleotides, the CDR3 is TGTGCTAGCAGCCCCAGGTCGGGCGGGGGGGCGGAGACCCAGTACTTC. The whole variable domain, remainder taken from reference TRBV7-7 and TRBJ2-5, is GAGVSQSPRYKVTKRGQDVTLRCDPISSHATLYWYQQALGQGPEFLTYFNYEAQPDKSGLPSDRFSAERPEGSISTLTIQRTEQRDSAMYRCASSPRSGGGAETQYFGPGTRLLVL.

CDR3 nucleotides: TGTGCCAGCCATGGGGAGAGCACTGAAGCTTTCTTT. Translation gives CASHGESTEAFF. The chain recombines TRBV2 with TRBJ1-1; D not resolved. Germline loops: CDR1 SNHLY, CDR2 FYNNEI. The CDR3 sequence is 12 residues long. V lost 8 bases, J lost 4 bases, and 11 bases lay in between.

This clone was picked up a small number of times. The gene calls are TRBV19 and TRBJ1-1; perhaps TRBD1 as D (6 bases). V lost 9 bases and J 7 bases, leaving 15 bases between the germline ends. The CDR3 runs 12 residues. Germline CDR1 LNHDA, CDR2 SQIVND (reference sequence). CDR3 protein: CARKQGIVEAFF. CDR3 in DNA: TGTGCCAGGAAACAGGGAATAGTTGAAGCTTTCTTT.

J is TRBJ1-2 and V is TRBV6-5; TRBD1 aligns across 7 bases. The germline CDR1 and CDR2 sequences are MNHEY and SVGAGI. The V gene end was trimmed by 5 bases and the J gene end by 4 bases; junction bases not matched to a gene: 7. The CDR3 runs 14 residues. Here the CDR3 reads CASSPRDSLYGYTF. The CDR3 DNA reads as TGTGCCAGCAGTCCACGGGACAGCCTCTATGGCTACACCTTC.

The V gene is TRBV13, the J gene TRBJ1-1; no clear D gene. V lost 5 bases and J 1 base, leaving 11 bases between the germline ends. Germline V gives CDR1 PRHDT, CDR2 FYEKMQ (reference sequence). The CDR3 loop spans 14 amino acids. For the CDR3, the DNA is TGTGCCAGCAGCACCCCAGGCGCGAACACTGAAGCTTTCTTT. This encodes CASSTPGANTEAFF.

The chain uses TRBV6-1 and TRBJ1-5, with D tentatively TRBD1 (6 bases). The germline V and J ends were trimmed by 7 bases and 1 base, with 8 bases remaining between them. The CDR3 loop spans 13 amino acids. Germline CDR1 is MNHNS and CDR2 is SASEGT. CDR3 residues: CASIGQSNQPQHF. The CDR3 nucleotides read TGTGCCAGCATCGGACAGAGCAATCAGCCCCAGCATTTT.

The rearrangement links TRBV6-1 to TRBJ2-7; TRBD1 is a possible D gene (6 bases). V lost 6 bases and J 6 bases, leaving 21 bases between the germline ends. The CDR3 loop spans 15 amino acids. The germline CDR1 and CDR2 sequences are MNHNS and SASEGT. The CDR3 coding sequence is TGTGCCAGCAGAGGGGGACACGGCAAAAGTCGCGAGCAGTACTTC. It codes for CASRGGHGKSREQYF.

The chain recombines TRBV6-1 with TRBJ1-4, with D unresolved. V lost 6 bases to trimming and J lost 16 bases, with 15 bases between them. CDR3 length: 11 amino acids. Germline-derived CDR1 and CDR2 are MNHNS and SASEGT. CDR3 sequence (DNA): TGTGCCAGCAGGTTCGATGTCTCATGGTTTTTT. The encoded protein is CASRFDVSWFF.

The chain links TRBV19 to TRBJ1-2; D is unresolved. Germline V lookup: CDR1 LNHDA, CDR2 SQIVND (reference sequence). V was cut by 1 base and J by 2 bases, with 11 bases left in between. The CDR3 extends over 15 amino acids. The CDR3: CASSIGESSNYGYTF. Here the CDR3 DNA reads TGTGCCAGTAGTATAGGGGAAAGTTCGAACTATGGCTACACCTTC.

The rearrangement uses TRBV6-6 and TRBJ1-1; TRBD1 is a possible D gene (6 bases). Germline assignment: CDR1 MNHNY and CDR2 SVGAGI (reference sequence). This CDR3 region has 12 residues. Trimming pared 6 bases from V and 5 bases from J, leaving 10 bases between. The CDR3 spells CASSRGQTEAFF. For the CDR3, the DNA is TGTGCCAGCAGCAGAGGACAGACTGAAGCTTTCTTT.

V usage is TRBV6-1 and J usage is TRBJ2-3; 9 bases are a match to TRBD2. The CDR3 is 16 residues long. With 0 bases clipped from V and 3 bases from J, the junction kept 4 bases outside the gene matches. Per germline, CDR1 MNHNS and CDR2 SASEGT. The CDR3 DNA reads as TGTGCCAGCAGTGAAGCAGGCGGGGGGGCGACAGATACGCAGTATTTT. Translated, it gives CASSEAGGGATDTQYF.

The chain has TRBV2 and TRBJ1-5, with D uncertain. The CDR3 is 13 residues long. V lost 4 bases to trimming and J lost 6 bases, with 10 bases between them. In germline, CDR1 is SNHLY, CDR2 FYNNEI. CDR3: CASSALPRQPQHF. The CDR3 bases are TGTGCCAGCAGTGCTTTGCCCCGTCAGCCCCAGCATTTT.

This rearrangement joins TRBV6-6 to TRBJ2-7; D unclear. V lost 7 bases and J lost 5, with 15 bases in between. The CDR3 totals 13 residues. Germline values: CDR1 MNHNY, CDR2 SVGAGI (reference sequence). The DNA of the CDR3 is TGTGCCAGCAACCCCACCGCCCCGAACGAGCAGTACTTC. Its protein product is CASNPTAPNEQYF.

This clone appeared once. J is TRBJ2-7 and V is TRBV6-5; 9 bases match TRBD1. With 0 bases clipped from V and 4 bases from J, the junction kept 4 bases outside the gene matches. The CDR3 extends over 15 amino acids. Germline V gene lookup returns CDR1 MNHEY and CDR2 SVGAGI. CDR3 amino acids: CASSYSTGQGYEQYF. CDR3 in DNA: TGTGCCAGCAGTTACTCGACTGGACAGGGGTACGAGCAGTACTTC.

The chain uses TRBV7-2 and TRBJ2-7, with 7 bases fitting TRBD2. CDR1 and CDR2 (germline): SGHTA, FQGNSA. Trimming took 8 bases from V and 0 from J; bases not matched to a gene: 10. The CDR3 consists of 15 residues. CDR3 nucleotide sequence: TGTGCCAGCGGAACCTCTAGCGGAAGCTCCTACGAGCAGTACTTC. Residues: CASGTSSGSSYEQYF.

This clone was seen once. The chain uses TRBV30 and TRBJ2-5; the D gene could be TRBD1 or TRBD2 (6 bases each). V was pared by 2 bases and J by 5 bases, with 15 bases between. The CDR3 is made up of 14 amino acids. Germline CDR1 reads GTSNPN; CDR2 reads SVGIG (reference sequence). CDR3 sequence: CAWSTVGAGETQYF. The CDR3 DNA follows: TGTGCCTGGAGTACCGTGGGGGCGGGGGAGACCCAGTACTTC.

V is TRBV4-1 and J is TRBJ2-2; 9 bases align to TRBD1. Losses at the gene ends were 0 bases for V and 6 bases for J; bases not matched to a gene: 8. This CDR3 is built from 17 residues. In germline, CDR1 is MGHRA, CDR2 YSYEKL. CDR3 loop: CASSQDEGTGWAGELFF. In DNA form, the CDR3 reads TGCGCCAGCAGCCAAGATGAAGGGACAGGGTGGGCCGGGGAGCTGTTTTTT.

This rearrangement joins TRBV7-9 to TRBJ1-2; D call uncertain. V dropped 1 base and J dropped 4 bases, with 7 bases sitting between them. Germline V gene sequence: CDR1 SEHNR, CDR2 FQNEAQ (reference sequence). The CDR3 sequence is 13 residues long. CDR3: CASSLGPIYGYTF. The CDR3, as DNA: TGTGCCAGCAGCTTAGGGCCAATCTATGGCTACACCTTC.